What follows is one TCR beta chain and its context. Its antigen remains undetermined. No base quality information exists; no much larger clone differs at one position. This sample stems from a study of T cells in tuberculosis (dated by TCRdb to 2016 to 2018). General notes on the study: To characterize T cells specific for the mycobacterial lipid antigen glucose monomycolate (GMM), the study used CD1B tetramers together with high-throughput TCR immunosequencing. In a South African clinical cohort, IGRA-negative adolescents, IGRA-positive adolescents with latent tuberculosis and adults with active tuberculosis were compared, with 9 to 10 people in each group. General study outcomes and caveats: Compared with IGRA-negative controls, TCR-alpha repertoires from active tuberculosis had smaller mean NN-distances to GMM-specific TCRs, which suggests clonal expansion of these TCRs. Using GEM motif frequencies, a classifier achieved 60% to 70% accuracy, whereas a classifier built on the diverse GMM-specific repertoire got to around 86% accuracy (AUROC roughly 0.88). Clinical samples were selected based on which cryopreserved specimens were available, and the active tuberculosis cases were adults whereas the controls were adolescents. The smaller NN-distances were partly driven by shorter CDR3-alpha lengths in active tuberculosis patients, and the difference for TCR-beta did not reach statistical significance.

At study entry, adolescents were screened for latent tuberculosis infection using a tuberculin skin test and the QuantiFERON-TB GOLD In-Tube IGRA. Immunosequencing of unsorted cryopreserved PBMC covered, on average, around 100,000 T cells per clinical donor. Eleven high schools in the Worcester region of the Western Cape, South Africa, served as enrollment sites for adolescents aged 12 to 18 years. About 10 M. tuberculosis-infected adolescents and about 10 uninfected adolescents, matched for age and sex, were selected. For the adolescents, PBMC were isolated by density centrifugation from freshly drawn heparinized blood and then cryopreserved. The immunoSEQ multiplex PCR assay was used to generate TCR libraries, with TCR-beta and/or TCR-alpha/delta assays applied to each sample. The Illumina high-throughput platform was used to sequence the amplified TCR libraries. The published analysis was carried out like this. Clustering and dimensionality reduction were performed using pairwise TCRdist distances among GMM-specific receptors from ex vivo sorted or in vitro expanded T cells. Each clinical repertoire was scored by mean NN-distance, the average TCRdist to the nearest 10% of tetramer-positive reference sequences. GEM TCR motif frequency was computed as the fraction of unique TCRs matching known GEM sequences by V/J usage and CDR3 length. Active tuberculosis was classified by linear discriminant analysis with leave-one-out cross-validation, implemented in scikit-learn. TCRdb retrieved this table from immuneACCESS and kept in-frame rearrangements only. Not all clones are present; in checked studies, unresolved V genes account for under half, and no reason is known for the remainder. Clone size and V and J calls were adopted from that table, with D and trimming inferred from the DNA. This sample lists 25,000 to 35,000 clones; over 95% were detected once. The ten largest make up less than 2.5% of the sample.

CDR1 and CDR2 are read off the germline V gene as MNHEY and SVGAGI. V is cut back by 4 bases and J by 4 bases, with 3 bases in the junction unmatched. The CDR3 sequence holds 14 residues, the cysteine and phenylalanine included. Just the 42-base CDR3 DNA is kept, in frame starting at base 1. Here the chain combines TRBV6-5 and TRBJ2-3; 9 junctional bases match TRBD1. Sequenced input: PBMCs. The clonotype was recovered from a donor aged 10 to 29 with latent tuberculosis or without tuberculosis infection. The CDR3 protein is CASSLGQGADTQYF. The DNA sequence follows: TGTGCCAGCAGTTTGGGACAGGGCGCAGATACGCAGTATTTT.